Listed below are T cell receptor beta chains from one sample, sequenced in a study of blood T cell repertoires in COVID-19. The protocol was immunoSEQ multiplex PCR, while the TCRdb copy is restricted to in-frame clones and leaves out a portion. The sample lists approximately 150,000 clones, roughly 82% occurring once. The sequencing input was peripheral blood. Every receptor here comes from a man aged 55 to 70 with active or convalescent COVID-19. Each CDR3 is given with its conserved first and last residue. The D gene is left open where the match is weak.

j_call v_call d_call cdr3_aa
TRBJ1-5 TRBV19 TRBD1 CASSIAKDRGRYQPQHF
TRBJ1-2 TRBV7-9 - CASSLAGQFVYGYTF
TRBJ2-3 TRBV28 - CASSLNAMRSTDTQYF
TRBJ1-4 TRBV5-8 TRBD1 CASSTQGNEKLFF
TRBJ1-2 TRBV2 - CASSGQDFYGYTF
TRBJ1-6 TRBV6-1 - CASSEQRQVSYSPLHF
TRBJ1-5 TRBV12-5 TRBD1 CASGDRGNQPQHF
TRBJ1-1 TRBV9 TRBD1 CASSGQGGSSRTEAFF
TRBJ1-1 TRBV18 - CASSPRTVMNTEAFF
TRBJ1-5 TRBV6-5 - CASGREGNQPQHF
TRBJ2-1 TRBV7-8 - CASSLARSGGYNEQFF
TRBJ2-1 TRBV7-9 - CASSPRGILDNEQFF
TRBJ2-1 TRBV7-9 TRBD2 CASSGGTSGELYNEQFF
TRBJ1-5 TRBV3-1/TRBV3-2 - CASSQQRDQPQHF
TRBJ1-5 TRBV19 TRBD1 CASKRTGGFQPQHF
TRBJ1-2 TRBV4-3 TRBD1 CASSQEGIQGAGYTF
TRBJ1-2 TRBV7-8 - CASSLERAVKNYGYTF
TRBJ1-5 TRBV18 - CASSYDSLSNQPQHF
TRBJ2-7 TRBV11-3 - CASSPRRSYEQYF
TRBJ2-1 TRBV7-2 TRBD2 CASSRGSSGDNEQFF
TRBJ2-3 TRBV25-1 TRBD2 CASSPSGGSDTQYF
TRBJ1-1 TRBV11-3 TRBD1 CASSARGGQGMNTEAFF
TRBJ1-5 TRBV15 - CATSRDRSGAGQPQHF
TRBJ1-5 TRBV28 - CATLRSEGPNQPQHF
TRBJ1-4 TRBV19 - CASSKQAGTNEKLFF
TRBJ1-2 TRBV5-5 - CASSLNGGYTF